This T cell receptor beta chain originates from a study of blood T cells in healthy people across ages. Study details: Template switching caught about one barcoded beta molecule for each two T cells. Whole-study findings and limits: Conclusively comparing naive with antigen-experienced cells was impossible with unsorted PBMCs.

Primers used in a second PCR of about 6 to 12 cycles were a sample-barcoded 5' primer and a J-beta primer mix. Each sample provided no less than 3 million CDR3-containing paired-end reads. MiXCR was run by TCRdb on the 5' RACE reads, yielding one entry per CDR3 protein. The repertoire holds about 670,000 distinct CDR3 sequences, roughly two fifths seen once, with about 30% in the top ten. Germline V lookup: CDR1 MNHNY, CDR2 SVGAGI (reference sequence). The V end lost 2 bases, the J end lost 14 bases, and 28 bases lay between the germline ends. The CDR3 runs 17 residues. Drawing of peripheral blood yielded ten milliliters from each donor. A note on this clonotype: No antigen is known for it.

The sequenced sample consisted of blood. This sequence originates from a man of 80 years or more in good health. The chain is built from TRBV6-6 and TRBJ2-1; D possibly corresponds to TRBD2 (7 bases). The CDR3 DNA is TGTGCCAGCAGTTACGGAGGGGGGGCCTCCCTACTTATCTTAGAGTTCTTC. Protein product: CASSYGGGASLLILEFF.